This T cell receptor beta chain was sequenced in a study of regulatory T cells in long-lasting Graves disease. There are many counts of this clonotype. Its antigen is not identified. General observations from the study: Among samples with persistent disease, TRBV28, TRBJ1-2 and TRBJ2-5 were favored.

The CDR3 contains 13 residues. Between the trimmed V and J ends, which lost 5 bases and 0 bases, there was a span of 7 bases. Germline CDR1 reads MNHNS; CDR2 reads SASEGT. Time point denoted: persistent/refractory GD, antithyroid drugs over 5 years with positive TRAb. Isolated PBMC RNA provided the starting material for the TCR library. Both iRepertoire HTBI primers and Arm-PCR of CDR3 regions were used to build the TCR beta libraries. TCRdb recomputed calls from the multiplex PCR reads with MiXCR, one row per CDR3 protein. The sample consists of approximately 690,000 distinct CDR3 sequences, roughly 30% of them appearing once.

The TCR was taken from a female donor with Graves disease. This specimen consisted of peripheral blood mononuclear cells (PBMCs), obtained when the disease was refractory, from a patient treated with antithyroid drugs. This chain uses TRBV6-1 with TRBJ1-1; no clear D gene. DNA of the CDR3: TGTGCCAGCAGTCCTCAGGTGAACACTGAAGCTTTCTTT. Its translation is CASSPQVNTEAFF.